The 12 T cell receptor beta chains given below trace back to one sample, sequenced in a study of cytomegalovirus exposure and HLA in healthy donors. It was with 60 Vbeta and 13 Jbeta primers that the PCR ran. The data were produced by immunoSEQ multiplex PCR, yet TCRdb's version contains in-frame clones alone and is incomplete. The sample consists of over 150,000 clones, approximately 80% of them appearing once. Sequencing used PBMCs. The source of these receptors is a man younger than 45 in good health and CMV-seropositive.

The V gene is TRBV5-4, the J gene TRBJ2-7; 11 bases fit TRBD2. CDR3 length equals 14 residues. Germline lookup yields CDR1 SGHNT and CDR2 YYREEE (reference sequence). Losses at the gene ends were 1 base for V and 5 bases for J; bases not matched to a gene: 2. CDR3 coding DNA: TGTGCCAGCAGCTTGACTAGCGGGAGCGACGAGCAGTACTTC. Amino acid sequence: CASSLTSGSDEQYF.

This chain links TRBV11-3 with TRBJ2-7, with 12 positions matching TRBD1. In germline, CDR1 is SGHNT, CDR2 YENEEA. The CDR3 has 14 residues. Trimming removed 5 bases from V and 7 bases from J; junction bases left unmatched: 6. CDR3 nucleotides: TGTGCCAGCAGCCTCGGGACAGGGGGCAGTGAGCAGTACTTC. Translation: CASSLGTGGSEQYF.

The J gene is TRBJ2-2, the V gene TRBV15; D uncertain. This CDR3 is built from 15 residues. Trimming took off 0 bases at V and 1 base at J, with 6 bases between the two ends. Germline lookup yields CDR1 LNHNV and CDR2 YYDKDF (reference sequence). The CDR3 spells CATSRDRRNTGELFF. CDR3 nucleotides: TGTGCCACCAGCAGAGATAGGAGGAACACCGGGGAGCTGTTTTTT.

The chain carries TRBV5-4 and TRBJ1-2; weak D call: TRBD1 (6 bases). Germline V gives CDR1 SGHNT, CDR2 YYREEE (reference sequence). This CDR3 has 13 residues. Deletions cut 5 bases from V and 4 bases from J, with 12 bases between. This CDR3 reads CASRNQGSYGYTF. CDR3 nucleotide sequence: TGTGCCAGCAGGAATCAGGGGTCCTATGGCTACACCTTC.

The chain links TRBV25-1 to TRBJ1-2, with a weak D call TRBD1 (6 bases). V shed 8 bases and J shed 6 bases, with 16 bases lying between them. The CDR3 length is 13 residues. CDR1 is MGHDK, CDR2 SYGVNS, per germline. The CDR3 is CASARGGNNGYTF. As DNA, the CDR3 is TGTGCCAGCGCTCGTGGGGGCAATAATGGCTACACCTTC.

This clone occurred once. This chain connects TRBV18 to TRBJ2-3; 7 bases map to TRBD1. The CDR3 covers 17 residues. Germline V gene lookup returns CDR1 KGHSH and CDR2 LQKENI. The J segment lost 1 base and the V segment lost 3 bases, leaving 10 bases of the junction unmatched. CDR3 in DNA: TGTGCCAGCTCACCTCGGGACAGCCGAATGGGCACAGATACGCAGTATTTT. Translated, it gives CASSPRDSRMGTDTQYF.

The rearrangement joins TRBV6-6 to TRBJ2-5, with D maybe TRBD2 (5 bases). The CDR3 is 14 residues long. Germline-derived CDR1 and CDR2 are MNHNY and SVGAGI (reference sequence). V dropped 0 bases and J dropped 5 bases, with 10 bases sitting between them. The CDR3 DNA is TGTGCCAGCAGTTACTCGCCCGGGATCGAGACCCAGTACTTC. This gives the protein CASSYSPGIETQYF.

This chain connects TRBV4-1 to TRBJ2-3; 8 bases agree with TRBD2. CDR1 MGHRA and CDR2 YSYEKL come from the germline V gene. Losses at the gene ends were 1 base for V and 3 bases for J; bases not matched to a gene: 6. CDR3 size: 16 residues. CDR3 nucleotides: TGCGCCAGCAGCCAAGCAGCCCTAGCGGGTACAGATACGCAGTATTTT. Protein sequence: CASSQAALAGTDTQYF.

The chain has TRBV19 and TRBJ2-3; tentatively, D is TRBD1 (6 bases). CDR1 is LNHDA and CDR2 is SQIVND in the germline V gene (reference sequence). The V gene lost 6 bases and the J gene lost 2 bases, with 12 bases spanning the gap. This CDR3 is built from 14 residues. CDR3 residues: CASRKDRITDTQYF. The CDR3, as DNA: TGTGCCAGTAGAAAAGACAGGATCACAGATACGCAGTATTTT.

The V gene is TRBV6-5, the J gene TRBJ1-2; D is ambiguous. The V end was cut by 2 bases, the J end by 1 base, with 8 bases between. Germline CDR1 is MNHEY and CDR2 is SVGAGI. This CDR3 spans 14 amino acids. CDR3 in amino acids: CASSYGSVNYGYTF. In nucleotides, the CDR3 is TGTGCCAGCAGTTACGGTTCGGTTAACTATGGCTACACCTTC.

V usage is TRBV5-1 and J usage is TRBJ2-3, with a tentative D call TRBD2 (5 bases). CDR1 and CDR2 (germline): SGHRS, YFSETQ. CDR3 length equals 13 residues. Trimming left V 4 bases short and J 4 bases short, with 10 bases between. CDR3 amino acids: CASSLSRADTQYF. In DNA form, the CDR3 reads TGCGCCAGCAGCCTCTCGCGGGCAGATACGCAGTATTTT.

The chain links TRBV6-1 to TRBJ2-5, with TRBD1 matching 12 bases. The germline V gene has CDR1 MNHNS and CDR2 SASEGT. V lost 0 bases, J lost 5 bases, and 4 bases stayed unmatched. This CDR3 contains 16 residues. CDR3 protein: CASSEAAGQGAETQYF. In nucleotides, the CDR3 is TGTGCCAGCAGTGAAGCGGCGGGACAGGGGGCCGAGACCCAGTACTTC.